This T cell receptor beta chain was obtained from a study of cytomegalovirus exposure and HLA in healthy donors. Across the study: In a previous analysis, 110 million or so unique TCR beta sequences were found from roughly 200 million T cells.

In the case of this clone: Its target is unknown.

The PCR was carried out with 60 Vbeta primers and 13 Jbeta primers. Libraries were prepared by immunoSEQ multiplex PCR; TCRdb keeps only in-frame clonotypes and omits some of them. The table lists more than 85,000 clones, 60% to 80% of them singletons, with under 4% in the top ten. Germline V lookup: CDR1 LGHNA, CDR2 YSLEER. Trimming removed 4 bases from V and 1 base from J; junction bases left unmatched: 4. The CDR3 is made up of 15 amino acids. The study, taken as a whole, reports: Apart from CMV serostatus, no immune exposure information was available. Common viral pathogens (according to a later analysis) appeared linked to several of the most significant clusters. After further analysis at a later stage, 16,951 TCR beta sequences were associated with HLA alleles at 0.05 false discovery rate.

The TCR originated in a man aged 30 to 45 in good health and CMV-seronegative. The material sequenced was PBMCs. The chain combines TRBV4-3 with TRBJ2-4; 7 bases agree with TRBD2. The CDR3 DNA reads as TGCGCCAGCAGCCTAAGCGGGGTCGCCAAAAACATTCAGTACTTC. Its protein is CASSLSGVAKNIQYF.